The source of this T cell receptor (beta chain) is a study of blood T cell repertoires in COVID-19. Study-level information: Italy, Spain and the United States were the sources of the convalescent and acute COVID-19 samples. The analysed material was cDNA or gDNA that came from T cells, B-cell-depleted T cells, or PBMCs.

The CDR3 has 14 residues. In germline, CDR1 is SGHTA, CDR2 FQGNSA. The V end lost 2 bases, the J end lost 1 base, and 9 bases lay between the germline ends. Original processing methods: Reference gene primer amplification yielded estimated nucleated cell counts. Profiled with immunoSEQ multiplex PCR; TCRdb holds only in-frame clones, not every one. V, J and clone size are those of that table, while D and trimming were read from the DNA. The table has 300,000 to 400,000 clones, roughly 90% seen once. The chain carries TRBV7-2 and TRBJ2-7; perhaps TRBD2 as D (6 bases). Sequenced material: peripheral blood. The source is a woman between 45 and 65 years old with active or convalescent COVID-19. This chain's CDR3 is CASSLMEGSYEQYF. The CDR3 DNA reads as TGTGCCAGCAGCTTAATGGAGGGGTCCTACGAGCAGTACTTC.